Shown below are 25 T cell receptor beta chains from a single sample sequenced in a study of CD8+CD57+ T cells in acquired aplastic anemia. Genomic DNA was employed as the template in profiling TCR beta VDJ and CDR3. One entry per CDR3 protein results from TCRdb running MiXCR on the reads. The sample contains about 120,000 distinct CDR3 sequences, 55% to 70% of which appear only once. Sequencing was done on patients that had shown CD8+CD57+ cell expansion by flow cytometry. Sequencing was performed on sorted CD4+, CD8+, or CD8+CD57+ T cells (not recorded which) from PBMCs. The receptors here all came from a human donor with aplastic anemia.

This clonotype was counted once. V and J are TRBV5-6 and TRBJ2-6; tentative D call: TRBD1 (6 bases). Per germline, CDR1 SGHDT and CDR2 YYEEEE. The CDR3 spans 15 residues. Trimming stripped 9 bases from V and 1 base from J, with 14 bases between. The CDR3 region is CATTGQISGANVLTF. CDR3 nucleotides: TGTGCCACGACAGGCCAGATATCTGGGGCCAACGTCCTGACTTTC.

The chain employs TRBV11-2 and TRBJ2-1; possible D gene TRBD2, 6 bases. The CDR3 is made up of 16 amino acids. The V end lost 1 base, the J end lost 4 bases, and 14 bases lay between the germline ends. Germline values: CDR1 SGHAT, CDR2 FQNNGV. In nucleotides, the CDR3 is TGTGCCAGCAGCTTAGGTGCGGGAAAAGGATACAATGAGCAGTTCTTC. This gives the protein CASSLGAGKGYNEQFF.

This clonotype came up many times. This chain joins TRBV9 and TRBJ2-7; TRBD2 matches 10 bases. CDR1 is SGDLS, CDR2 YYNGEE, per germline. This CDR3 is built from 14 residues. J gave up 12 bases and V 3 bases, and 12 bases lay outside the gene matches. The CDR3 sequence: CASSAQQTSGSLYF. The CDR3 nucleotides are TGTGCCAGCAGCGCCCAGCAGACTAGCGGGTCCCTGTACTTC. The variable domain in full, with the rest retrieved from reference TRBV9 and TRBJ2-7, is DSGVTQTPKHLITATGQRVTLRCSPRSGDLSVYWYQQSLDQGLQFLIQYYNGEERAKGNILERFSAQQFPDLHSELNLSSLELGDSALYFCASSAQQTSGSLYFGPGTRLTVT.

This clonotype was observed a handful of times. This rearrangement joins TRBV10-3 to TRBJ1-2, with D tentatively TRBD1 (6 bases). CDR1 is ENHRY, CDR2 SYGVKD, per germline. Trimming left V 4 bases short and J 7 bases short, with 13 bases between. This CDR3 has 13 residues. The CDR3 DNA sequence: TGTGCCATCAGTGGGGTAGGGACAAGTGGCTACACCTTC. It encodes CAISGVGTSGYTF.

The sample holds a few counts of this clonotype. V is TRBV27 and J is TRBJ2-5, with D possibly TRBD2 on 5 matching bases. The CDR3 has 15 residues. The V gene lost 4 bases and the J gene lost 5 bases, with 17 bases spanning the gap. CDR1 MNHEY and CDR2 SMNVEV come from the germline V gene (reference sequence). Here the CDR3 DNA reads TGTGCCAGCAGTTCCTCGGACTTTGTTGGGGAGACCCAGTACTTC. It specifies CASSSSDFVGETQYF.

Note on this clonotype: Here the CDR3 omits its conserved ending phenylalanine or tryptophan, so a read error is the likely source. The chain employs TRBV7-3 and TRBJ1-6, with D unresolved. Germline assignment: CDR1 SGHTA and CDR2 FQGTGA. This CDR3 contains 13 residues. V was pared by 2 bases and J by 6 bases, with 5 bases between. The CDR3 loop reads CASSLEFNSPLHS. Here the CDR3 DNA reads TGTGCCAGCAGCTTAGAATTTAATTCACCCCTCCACTCT.

The rearrangement joins TRBV24-1 to TRBJ2-1; 8 bases map to TRBD1. The V segment lost 11 bases and the J segment 5 bases; nucleotides outside the gene matches: 10. Germline loops: CDR1 KGHDR, CDR2 SFDVKD. This CDR3 has 14 residues. CDR3 sequence reads: CAKGWTGTNNEQFF. The CDR3 DNA reads as TGTGCCAAGGGGTGGACAGGGACCAACAATGAGCAGTTCTTC.

The V call is TRBV19, the J call TRBJ1-1; a weak D match, TRBD1 (5 bases). Trimming took 7 bases from V and 5 from J, leaving 20 bases between them. In germline, CDR1 is LNHDA, CDR2 SQIVND (reference sequence). The CDR3 spans 15 residues. The chain's CDR3 is CASIGRGAMGTEAFF. CDR3 nucleotide sequence: TGTGCCAGTATAGGAAGGGGAGCTATGGGAACTGAAGCTTTCTTT.

The gene calls are TRBV5-1 and TRBJ1-2, with 8 bases that match TRBD1. The CDR3 consists of 14 residues. V was pared by 1 base and J by 8 bases, with 7 bases of the junction left unmatched. Germline V CDR1 and CDR2: SGHRS, YFSETQ. CDR3 residues: CASSLPPAGGGYTF. The CDR3 coding sequence is TGCGCCAGCAGCTTGCCGCCAGCAGGGGGCGGCTACACCTTC.

This clonotype was observed a few times. One end of the junction does not line up with germline, which may come from a read error. This chain uses TRBV7-7 with TRBJ2-2; the D is unclear. This CDR3 comprises 13 residues. Germline-derived CDR1 and CDR2 are SSHAT and FNYEAQ (reference sequence). CDR3 nucleotide sequence: TGTGCTAGCAGCCCAGGTACCTCCGGGGAGCTGTTTTTT. Residues: CASSPGTSGELFF.

This clonotype was detected ten times or more. This chain joins TRBV15 and TRBJ1-5; no definite D call. Germline CDR1 and CDR2: LNHNV and YYDKDF (reference sequence). V was pared by 0 bases and J by 6 bases, with 9 bases between. This CDR3 comprises 14 residues. The CDR3 sequence: CATSRDGLIQPQHF. The CDR3 DNA sequence: TGTGCCACCAGCAGAGATGGTCTCATTCAGCCCCAGCATTTT.

This clonotype came up a few times. J is TRBJ1-5 and V is TRBV24-1; no clear D. With 7 bases removed from V and 4 bases from J, the gap between germline ends came to 10 bases. CDR3 length: 13 residues. CDR1 is KGHDR and CDR2 is SFDVKD in the germline V gene. The CDR3 bases are TGTGCCACCAGCCACTGGGGTAATCAGCCCCAGCATTTT. It is translated as CATSHWGNQPQHF.

In this sample, this clonotype turned up many times. The CDR3 DNA follows: TGTGCCAGCAGTTATGTAGGGAACTATGGCTACACCTTC. Translated, it gives CASSYVGNYGYTF. J is TRBJ1-2 and V is TRBV6-5, with D unresolved. The CDR3 runs 13 residues. The germline CDR1 and CDR2 sequences are MNHEY and SVGAGI. V dropped 3 bases and J dropped 2 bases, with 7 bases sitting between them.

The chain couples TRBV24-1 to TRBJ1-5; unclear D gene. V shed 3 bases and J shed 3 bases, with 8 bases lying between them. Germline values: CDR1 KGHDR, CDR2 SFDVKD. This CDR3 spans 14 amino acids. The CDR3 loop is CATSDVDTNQPQHF. CDR3 nucleotide sequence: TGTGCCACCAGTGATGTCGACACCAATCAGCCCCAGCATTTT.

The chain links TRBV24-1 to TRBJ2-2; maybe TRBD1 (5 bases). Trimming stripped 4 bases from V and 3 bases from J, with 11 bases between. This CDR3 spans 15 amino acids. Germline CDR1 and CDR2: KGHDR and SFDVKD. In DNA, the CDR3 is TGTGCCACCAGTGACCTGGACAAGGACACCGGGGAGCTGTTTTTT. Translation: CATSDLDKDTGELFF.

This chain connects TRBV6-1 to TRBJ1-6, with 8 bases fitting TRBD1. Germline V CDR1 and CDR2: MNHNS, SASEGT. V was clipped by 6 bases and J by 8 bases; unmatched bases: 12. The CDR3 runs to 16 residues. The CDR3 here is CASSDLQGAQYSPLHF. CDR3 nucleotide sequence: TGTGCCAGCAGCGACCTCCAGGGGGCGCAGTATTCACCCCTCCACTTT.

About this clonotype itself: Compared with germline, one end of the junction differs, possibly owing to a read error. The chain has TRBV10-3 and TRBJ2-6, with a weak D call TRBD2 (5 bases). Per germline, CDR1 ENHRY and CDR2 SYGVKD. The CDR3 contains 12 residues. Written as DNA, the CDR3 is TGTGCCATCACCCCCGGGGTCAACGTCCTGACTTTC. Protein sequence: CAITPGVNVLTF.

The chain links TRBV19 to TRBJ2-1; TRBD2 matches 7 bases. This CDR3 has 15 amino acids. Germline-derived CDR1 and CDR2 are LNHDA and SQIVND (reference sequence). The V segment lost 3 bases and the J segment 4 bases; nucleotides outside the gene matches: 6. The CDR3 DNA follows: TGTGCCAGTAGTATGTTCGGCGGGAGTTACAATGAGCAGTTCTTC. It specifies CASSMFGGSYNEQFF.

The table lists this clonotype with a count of one. The chain joins TRBV12-3 or TRBV12-4 to TRBJ2-5, with D perhaps being TRBD1 or TRBD2 (5 bases each). The J call may be mistaken, given a closer DNA end match to TRBJ2-7. CDR3 length: 14 residues. The CDR3 nucleotides are TGTGCCAGCAGTTTACAGGGACGGAGTTACGAGCAGTACTTC. Protein: CASSLQGRSYEQYF.

The chain couples TRBV10-3 to TRBJ1-1; a possible D gene is TRBD1 (5 bases). From germline, CDR1 is ENHRY and CDR2 SYGVKD. V shed 7 bases and J shed 1 base, with 13 bases lying between them. The CDR3 spans 14 residues. The CDR3 nucleotides are TGTGCCATCAATGACAGCCCCCCGAACACTGAAGCTTTCTTT. It yields the protein CAINDSPPNTEAFF.

This clonotype occurred a few times. This CDR3 is CSANLAGLSYNEQFF. CDR3 coding DNA: TGCAGTGCAAACTTAGCGGGGCTCTCCTACAATGAGCAGTTCTTC. The chain carries TRBV20-1 and TRBJ2-1; TRBD2 matches at 8 bases. The CDR3 is made up of 15 amino acids. With V trimmed by 6 bases and J by 0 bases, 7 bases remained unmatched. The V gene's germline CDR1 is DFQATT and CDR2 SNEGSKA (reference sequence).

V gene TRBV20-1 combines with J gene TRBJ1-6; D unclear. V shed 7 bases and J shed 1 base, with 14 bases lying between them. The CDR3 is made up of 15 amino acids. CDR1 and CDR2 (germline): DFQATT, SNEGSKA (reference sequence). The CDR3 bases are TGCAGTGGCCTGGGTGGCGCATCCTATAATTCACCCCTCCACTTT. Its protein product is CSGLGGASYNSPLHF.

This clonotype occurred a few times. V and J are TRBV15 and TRBJ2-5, with 10 nucleotides matching TRBD1. The CDR3 loop spans 17 amino acids. Germline CDR1 LNHNV, CDR2 YYDKDF (reference sequence). Unmatched junction bases numbered 13, after V lost 8 bases and J lost 1 base. CDR3 loop: CATGSTRTGGRQETQYF. CDR3 sequence (DNA): TGTGCCACCGGATCCACGCGGACAGGGGGGCGCCAAGAGACCCAGTACTTC. Variable domain in full (rest from reference TRBV15 and TRBJ2-5): DAMVIQNPRYQVTQFGKPVTLSCSQTLNHNVMYWYQQKSSQAPKLLFHYYDKDFNNEADTPDNFQSRRPNTSFCFLDIRSPGLGDTAMYLCATGSTRTGGRQETQYFGPGTRLLVL.

The gene calls are TRBV2 and TRBJ2-6; D not resolved. Germline lookup yields CDR1 SNHLY and CDR2 FYNNEI. V was clipped by 5 bases and J by 1 base, with 9 bases between them. This CDR3 has 15 amino acids. This CDR3 is CASSQTVSGANVLTF. The DNA for the CDR3 is TGTGCCAGCAGTCAAACCGTGTCTGGGGCCAACGTCCTGACTTTC.

Turning to this clonotype: The missing conserved phenylalanine or tryptophan at the end of this CDR3 makes a read error likely. The V gene is TRBV7-9, the J gene TRBJ1-2; D is perhaps TRBD1 (5 bases). Germline values: CDR1 SEHNR, CDR2 FQNEAQ (reference sequence). V was pared by 1 base and J by 5 bases, with 11 bases between. The CDR3 runs to 14 residues. The CDR3 reads CASSLGDSGYGYTS. DNA of the CDR3: TGTGCCAGCAGCTTAGGCGACAGCGGTTATGGCTACACCTCC.